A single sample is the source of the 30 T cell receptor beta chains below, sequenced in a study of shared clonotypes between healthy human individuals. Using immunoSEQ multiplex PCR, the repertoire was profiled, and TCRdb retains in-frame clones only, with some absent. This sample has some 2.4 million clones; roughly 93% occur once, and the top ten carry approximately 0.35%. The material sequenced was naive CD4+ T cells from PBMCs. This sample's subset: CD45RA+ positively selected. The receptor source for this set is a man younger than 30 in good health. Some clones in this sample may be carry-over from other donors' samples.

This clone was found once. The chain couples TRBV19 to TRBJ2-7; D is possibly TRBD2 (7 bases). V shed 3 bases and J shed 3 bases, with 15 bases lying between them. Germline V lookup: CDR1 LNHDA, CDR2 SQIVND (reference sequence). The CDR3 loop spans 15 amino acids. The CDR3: CASSIVWGGGYEQYF. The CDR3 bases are TGTGCCAGTAGTATCGTCTGGGGGGGCGGCTACGAGCAGTACTTC.

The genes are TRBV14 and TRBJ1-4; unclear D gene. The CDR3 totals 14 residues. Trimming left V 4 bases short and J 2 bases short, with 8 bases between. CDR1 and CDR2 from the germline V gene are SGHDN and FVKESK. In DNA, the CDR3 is TGTGCCAGCAGCCCTTGGGCCACTAATGAAAAACTGTTTTTT. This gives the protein CASSPWATNEKLFF.

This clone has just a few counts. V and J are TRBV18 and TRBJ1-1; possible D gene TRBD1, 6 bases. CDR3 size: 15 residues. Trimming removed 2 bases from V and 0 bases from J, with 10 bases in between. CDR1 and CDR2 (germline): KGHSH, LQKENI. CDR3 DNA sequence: TGTGCCAGCTCACCAAAAGGACAGATGAACACTGAAGCTTTCTTT. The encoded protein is CASSPKGQMNTEAFF.

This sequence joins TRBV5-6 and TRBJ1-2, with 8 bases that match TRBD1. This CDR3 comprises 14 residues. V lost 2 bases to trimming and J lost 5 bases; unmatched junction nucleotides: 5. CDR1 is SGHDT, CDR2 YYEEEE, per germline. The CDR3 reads CASSLRDRWYGYTF. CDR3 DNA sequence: TGTGCCAGCAGCTTACGGGACAGGTGGTATGGCTACACCTTC. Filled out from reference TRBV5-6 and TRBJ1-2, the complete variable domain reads DAGVTQSPTHLIKTRGQQVTLRCSPKSGHDTVSWYQQALGQGPQFIFQYYEEEERQRGNFPDRFSGHQFPNYSSELNVNALLLGDSALYLCASSLRDRWYGYTFGSGTRLTVV.

The CDR3 coding sequence is TGCAGCGTTGGGGGGGAGGGTATAGGTCAGCCCCAGCATTTT. Translating it yields CSVGGEGIGQPQHF. The chain combines TRBV29-1 with TRBJ1-5, with a tentative D call TRBD1 (5 bases). The V gene's germline CDR1 is SQVTM and CDR2 ANQGSEA. The CDR3 contains 14 residues. V was trimmed by 4 bases and J by 6 bases, leaving 16 bases between them.

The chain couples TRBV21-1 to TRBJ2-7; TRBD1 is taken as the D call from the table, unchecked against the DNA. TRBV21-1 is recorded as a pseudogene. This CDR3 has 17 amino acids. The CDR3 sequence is CASSKKKKVRVPYEQYF. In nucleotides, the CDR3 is TGTGCCAGCAGCAAAAAAAAGAAGGTCAGGGTGCCATACGAGCAGTACTTC.

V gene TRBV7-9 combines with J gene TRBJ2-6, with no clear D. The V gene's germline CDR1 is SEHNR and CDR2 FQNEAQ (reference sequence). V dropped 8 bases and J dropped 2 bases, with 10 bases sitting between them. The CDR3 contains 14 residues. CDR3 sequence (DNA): TGTGCCAGCTCCTTTCGCACTGGGGCCAACGTCCTGACTTTC. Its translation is CASSFRTGANVLTF.

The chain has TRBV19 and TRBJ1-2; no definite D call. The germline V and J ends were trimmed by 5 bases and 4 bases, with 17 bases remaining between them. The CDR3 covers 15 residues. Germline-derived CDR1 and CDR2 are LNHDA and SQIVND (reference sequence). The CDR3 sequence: CASSPKHQPGYGYTF. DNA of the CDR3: TGTGCCAGTAGTCCGAAACACCAGCCGGGCTATGGCTACACCTTC. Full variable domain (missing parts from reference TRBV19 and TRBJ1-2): DGGITQSPKYLFRKEGQNVTLSCEQNLNHDAMYWYRQDPGQGLRLIYYSQIVNDFQKGDIAEGYSVSREKKESFPLTVTSAQKNPTAFYLCASSPKHQPGYGYTFGSGTRLTVV.

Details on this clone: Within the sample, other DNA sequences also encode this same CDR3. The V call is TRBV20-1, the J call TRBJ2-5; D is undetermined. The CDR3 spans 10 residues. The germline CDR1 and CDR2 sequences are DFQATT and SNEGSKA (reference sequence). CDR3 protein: CSASAETQYF. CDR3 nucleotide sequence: TGCAGCGCCTCGGCGGAGACCCAGTACTTC.

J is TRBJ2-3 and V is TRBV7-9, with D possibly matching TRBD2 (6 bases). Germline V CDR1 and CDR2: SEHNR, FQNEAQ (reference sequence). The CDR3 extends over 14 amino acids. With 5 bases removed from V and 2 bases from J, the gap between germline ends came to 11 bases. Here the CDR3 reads CASSLRLDTDTQYF. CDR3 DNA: TGTGCCAGCAGCCTGAGACTAGACACAGATACGCAGTATTTT.

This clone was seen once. CDR3 nucleotide sequence: TGCAGCGTCCCGCCCCGGGACACCATATCCTTTGAGCAGTTCTTC. As protein: CSVPPRDTISFEQFF. This rearrangement joins TRBV29-1 to TRBJ2-1; D might be TRBD1 (6 bases). The CDR3 contains 15 residues. The germline gives CDR1 SQVTM, CDR2 ANQGSEA. The V and J ends lost 6 bases and 9 bases respectively, with 24 bases between them.

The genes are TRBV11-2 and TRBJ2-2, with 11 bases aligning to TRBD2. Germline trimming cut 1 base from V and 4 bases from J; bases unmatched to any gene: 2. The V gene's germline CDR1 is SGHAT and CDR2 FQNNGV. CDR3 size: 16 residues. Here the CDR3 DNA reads TGTGCCAGCAGCTTAGGACTAGCGGGATTCACCGGGGAGCTGTTTTTT. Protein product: CASSLGLAGFTGELFF.

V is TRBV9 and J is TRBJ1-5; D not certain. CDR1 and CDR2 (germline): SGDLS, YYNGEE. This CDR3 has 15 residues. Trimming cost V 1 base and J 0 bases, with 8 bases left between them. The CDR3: CASSVSPYSNQPQHF. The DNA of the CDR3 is TGTGCCAGCAGCGTATCACCATATAGCAATCAGCCCCAGCATTTT.

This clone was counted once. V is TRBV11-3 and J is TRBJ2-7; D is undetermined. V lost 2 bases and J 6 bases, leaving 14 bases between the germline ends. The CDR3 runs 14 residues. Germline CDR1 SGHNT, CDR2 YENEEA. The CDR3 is CASSLSHGTGEQYF. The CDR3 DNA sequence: TGTGCCAGCAGCTTAAGTCATGGAACGGGCGAGCAGTACTTC.

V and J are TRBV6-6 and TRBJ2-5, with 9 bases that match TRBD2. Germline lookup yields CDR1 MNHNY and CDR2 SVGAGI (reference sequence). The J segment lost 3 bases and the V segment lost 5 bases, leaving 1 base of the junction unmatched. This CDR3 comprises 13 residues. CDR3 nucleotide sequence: TGTGCCAGCAGTCTAGCGGGAAAAGAGACCCAGTACTTC. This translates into CASSLAGKETQYF.

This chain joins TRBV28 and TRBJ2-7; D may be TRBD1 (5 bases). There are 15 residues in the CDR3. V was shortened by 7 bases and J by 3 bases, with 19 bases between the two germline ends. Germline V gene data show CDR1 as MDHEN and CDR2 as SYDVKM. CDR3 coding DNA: TGTGCCAGCAACTCTCTAGGGGCTCCCAACTACGAGCAGTACTTC. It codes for CASNSLGAPNYEQYF.

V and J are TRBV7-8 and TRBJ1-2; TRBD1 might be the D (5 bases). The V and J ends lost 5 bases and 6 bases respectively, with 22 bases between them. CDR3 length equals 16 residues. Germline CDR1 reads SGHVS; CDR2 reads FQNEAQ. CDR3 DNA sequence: TGTGCCAGCAGCAAGAGGGACGGCGGGACTAGAAATGGCTACACCTTC. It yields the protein CASSKRDGGTRNGYTF.

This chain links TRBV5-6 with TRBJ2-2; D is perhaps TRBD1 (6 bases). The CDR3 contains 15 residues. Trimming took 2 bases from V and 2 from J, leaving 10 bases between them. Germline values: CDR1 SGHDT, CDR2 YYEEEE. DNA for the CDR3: TGTGCCAGCAGCTTTTGGACAGCCAACACCGGGGAGCTGTTTTTT. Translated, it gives CASSFWTANTGELFF.

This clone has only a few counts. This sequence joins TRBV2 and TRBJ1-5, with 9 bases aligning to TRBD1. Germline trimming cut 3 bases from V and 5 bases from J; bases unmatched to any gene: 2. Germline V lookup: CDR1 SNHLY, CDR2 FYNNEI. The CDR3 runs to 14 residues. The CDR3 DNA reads TGTGCCAGCAGTGAGGGACAGGGCCATCAGCCCCAGCATTTT. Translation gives CASSEGQGHQPQHF.

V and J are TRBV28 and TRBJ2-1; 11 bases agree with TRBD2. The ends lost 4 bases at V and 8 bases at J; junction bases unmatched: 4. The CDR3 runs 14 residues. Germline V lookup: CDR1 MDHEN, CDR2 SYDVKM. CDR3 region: CASSSPGLADEQFF. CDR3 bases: TGTGCCAGCAGTTCACCGGGACTAGCGGATGAGCAGTTCTTC.

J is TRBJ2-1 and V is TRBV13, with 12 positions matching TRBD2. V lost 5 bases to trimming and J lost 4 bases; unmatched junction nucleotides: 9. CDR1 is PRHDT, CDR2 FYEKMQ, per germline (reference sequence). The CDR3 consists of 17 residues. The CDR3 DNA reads TGTGCCAGCAGCCGAAAAGACGGACTAGCGGGATACAATGAGCAGTTCTTC. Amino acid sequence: CASSRKDGLAGYNEQFF.

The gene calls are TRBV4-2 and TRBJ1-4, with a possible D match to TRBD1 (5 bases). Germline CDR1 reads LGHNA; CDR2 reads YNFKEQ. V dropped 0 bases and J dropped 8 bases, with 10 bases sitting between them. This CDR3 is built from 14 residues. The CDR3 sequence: CASSQEEGREKLFF. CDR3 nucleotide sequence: TGTGCCAGCAGCCAAGAAGAGGGGAGGGAAAAACTGTTTTTT.

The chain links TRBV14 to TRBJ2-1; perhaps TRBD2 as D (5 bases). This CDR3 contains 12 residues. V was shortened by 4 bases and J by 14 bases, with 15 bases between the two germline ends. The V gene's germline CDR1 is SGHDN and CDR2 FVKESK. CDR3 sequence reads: CASSLGWTFKFF. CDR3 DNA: TGTGCCAGCAGCCTAGGGTGGACTTTTAAGTTCTTC.

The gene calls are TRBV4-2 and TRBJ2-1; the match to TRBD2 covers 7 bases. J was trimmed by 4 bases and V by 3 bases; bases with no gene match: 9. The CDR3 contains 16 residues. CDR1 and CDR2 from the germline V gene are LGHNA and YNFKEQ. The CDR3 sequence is CASSHERDRLYNEQFF. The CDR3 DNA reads TGTGCCAGCAGCCACGAGCGGGACCGACTTTACAATGAGCAGTTCTTC.

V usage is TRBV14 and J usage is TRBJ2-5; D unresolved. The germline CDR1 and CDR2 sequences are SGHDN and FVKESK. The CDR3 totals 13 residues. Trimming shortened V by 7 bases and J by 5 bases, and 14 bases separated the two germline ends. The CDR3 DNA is TGTGCCAGCAAAAGAGGACCGAGGGAGACCCAGTACTTC. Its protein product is CASKRGPRETQYF. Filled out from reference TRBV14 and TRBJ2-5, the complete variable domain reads EAGVTQFPSHSVIEKGQTVTLRCDPISGHDNLYWYRRVMGKEIKFLLHFVKESKQDESGMPNNRFLAERTGGTYSTLKVQPAELEDSGVYFCASKRGPRETQYFGPGTRLLVL.

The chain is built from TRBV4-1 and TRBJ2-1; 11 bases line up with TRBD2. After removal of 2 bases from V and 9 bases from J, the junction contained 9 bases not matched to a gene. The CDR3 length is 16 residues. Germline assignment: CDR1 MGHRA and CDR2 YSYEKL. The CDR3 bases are TGCGCCAGCAGCCAATTTAGCGGGAGGGCCGGTTTTGAGCAGTTCTTC. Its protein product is CASSQFSGRAGFEQFF.

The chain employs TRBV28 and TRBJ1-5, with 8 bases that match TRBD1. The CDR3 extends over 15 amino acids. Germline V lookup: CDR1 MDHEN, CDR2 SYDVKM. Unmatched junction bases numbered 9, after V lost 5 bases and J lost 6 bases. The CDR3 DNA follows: TGTGCCAGCAGTGTGCCTCAGGGGGCGGTTCAGCCCCAGCATTTT. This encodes CASSVPQGAVQPQHF.

The DNA of the CDR3 is TGCGCCAGCAGCTTGAGTTGGGGGGAGGAATGGTACGAGCAGTACTTC. It yields the protein CASSLSWGEEWYEQYF. This chain links TRBV5-1 with TRBJ2-7, with D possibly being TRBD2 (6 bases). The CDR3 consists of 16 residues. Deletions cut 1 base from V and 4 bases from J, with 18 bases between. CDR1 is SGHRS and CDR2 is YFSETQ in the germline V gene.

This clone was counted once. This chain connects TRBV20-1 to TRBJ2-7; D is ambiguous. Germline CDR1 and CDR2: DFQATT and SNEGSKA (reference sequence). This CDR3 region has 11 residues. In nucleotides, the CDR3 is TGCAGGCCTTCATGGATAAGGGAGCAGTACTTC. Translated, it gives CRPSWIREQYF.

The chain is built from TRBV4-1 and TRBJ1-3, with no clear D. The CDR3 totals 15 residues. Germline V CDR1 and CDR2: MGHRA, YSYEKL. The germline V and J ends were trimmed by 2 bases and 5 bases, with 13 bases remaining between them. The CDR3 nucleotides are TGCGCCAGCAGCCAACGTTGGGTAGCTAGAAACACCATATATTTT. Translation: CASSQRWVARNTIYF.